This TCR beta chain was sequenced during a study of shared clonotypes between healthy human individuals. In the study overall: The study used three CD4 naive, three CD4 memory, two CD8 naive and one CD8 memory plate per donor. Points from the study as a whole: The researchers took only blood, and tissue repertoires probably look different.

A note on this clone: Its antigen is not identified. Distinct nucleotide sequences in the sample also encode this CDR3.

Running of the assay took place at deep level. In the source study's methods: As immunoSEQ supplied junction-only sequences (without quality scores), filtering differed. Sequenced by immunoSEQ multiplex PCR; TCRdb stores in-frame clones only, minus some. That table furnishes V, J and clone size, whereas the DNA furnished D and trimming. Among over a million clones listed, around 75% were seen once. Germline CDR1 reads ENHRY; CDR2 reads SYGVKD. The trim removed 6 bases at V and 3 bases at J, leaving 1 base unmatched. The CDR3 runs 14 residues. This sequence was found in a man aged 18-30 years in good health. The sample taken for sequencing was memory CD4+ T cells sorted from blood. Subset of the sample: CD45RA-negative fraction. This sequence joins TRBV10-3 and TRBJ1-4, with 10 bases identical to TRBD1. CDR3 sequence: CAISGQGANEKLFF. In DNA form, the CDR3 reads TGTGCCATCAGCGGACAGGGGGCTAATGAAAAACTGTTTTTT.